Below are 8 T cell receptor beta chains sequenced from a single sample in a study of regulatory T cells in long-lasting Graves disease. Libraries of TCR beta came from iRepertoire HTBI primers plus Arm-PCR of CDR3 regions. A single record per CDR3 protein comes from TCRdb applying MiXCR to the multiplex PCR reads. The sample yields around 420,000 distinct CDR3 sequences, about a sixth seen once. Documented time point: newly diagnosed GD, antithyroid drugs for less than 3 months. Extracted RNA from PBMCs served as the source of the TCR library. Sequences were derived from peripheral blood mononuclear cells (PBMCs), sampled at new diagnosis, from a patient treated with antithyroid drugs. The receptors stem from a female donor with Graves disease.

This clonotype was seen at least ten times. V gene TRBV28 combines with J gene TRBJ1-1; unclear D gene. This CDR3 is built from 13 residues. CDR1 is MDHEN, CDR2 SYDVKM, per germline. V lost 7 bases to trimming and J lost 8 bases, with 17 bases between them. The CDR3 region is CASTTPQSREAFF. CDR3 coding DNA: TGTGCCAGCACCACACCTCAGTCCCGAGAAGCTTTCTTT.

This clonotype was counted a single time. This chain joins TRBV12-3 or TRBV12-4 and TRBJ2-7; D might be TRBD1 (6 bases). This CDR3 has 15 amino acids. Trimming stripped 5 bases from V and 5 bases from J, with 19 bases between. DNA of the CDR3: TGTGCCAGCAGTGCCCAACCTAACAGGGTCCACGAGCAGTACTTC. Amino acid sequence: CASSAQPNRVHEQYF.

The sample holds many counts of this clonotype. The rearrangement links TRBV10-3 to TRBJ2-7; TRBD2 matches at 11 bases. The CDR3 has 19 residues. Germline loops: CDR1 ENHRY, CDR2 SYGVKD. The ends lost 0 bases at V and 7 bases at J; junction bases unmatched: 17. The CDR3 coding sequence is TGTGCCATCAGTGAGTCGATTATACTAGCGGGAGCCACCAGTGGGGAGCAGTACTTC. It codes for CAISESIILAGATSGEQYF.

This clonotype was detected a few times. The chain joins TRBV19 to TRBJ1-2; D might be TRBD1 (5 bases). CDR1 LNHDA and CDR2 SQIVND come from the germline V gene (reference sequence). This CDR3 is built from 13 residues. Trimming removed 10 bases at V and 5 bases at J, with 17 bases between. The CDR3 DNA sequence: TGTGCCACCAAGGGGTCCCCGCGGTATGGCTACACCTTC. It codes for CATKGSPRYGYTF.

At least ten counts were recorded for this clonotype. The chain combines TRBV10-3 with TRBJ2-3; 7 bases are a match to TRBD2. Trimming cost V 7 bases and J 1 base; bases outside gene matches: 5. CDR3 size: 14 residues. CDR1 and CDR2 from the germline V gene are ENHRY and SYGVKD. CDR3 sequence reads: CAINGGGGTDTQYF. Written as DNA, the CDR3 is TGTGCCATCAACGGCGGGGGAGGCACAGATACGCAGTATTTT.

This clonotype has at least ten counts. CDR3 protein: CASSYLSGGPNTEAFF. CDR3 bases: TGTGCCAGCAGTTACCTCTCAGGGGGCCCGAACACTGAAGCTTTCTTT. The chain recombines TRBV6-5 with TRBJ1-1; TRBD1 matches 8 bases. Germline V gene sequence: CDR1 MNHEY, CDR2 SVGAGI. The CDR3 loop spans 16 amino acids. The V gene end was trimmed by 2 bases and the J gene end by 1 base; junction bases not matched to a gene: 6.

Many counts were recorded for this clonotype. The chain's CDR3 is CSVEDRGASSNTGELFF. In nucleotides, the CDR3 is TGCAGCGTTGAAGATCGAGGGGCTAGCTCGAACACCGGGGAGCTGTTTTTT. The chain links TRBV29-1 to TRBJ2-2; D tentatively fits TRBD1 or TRBD2 (5 bases each). The CDR3 is 17 amino acids. V gave up 0 bases and J gave up 0 bases, with 14 bases separating them. Germline loops: CDR1 SQVTM, CDR2 ANQGSEA.

This clonotype was counted a few times. V and J are TRBV20-1 and TRBJ2-3; 11 bases map to TRBD1. From germline, CDR1 is DFQATT and CDR2 SNEGSKA (reference sequence). The CDR3 totals 13 residues. V lost 5 bases and J lost 5; bases outside the gene matches: 3. The CDR3 sequence: CSASGTGGDTQYF. The CDR3, as DNA: TGCAGTGCTTCCGGGACAGGGGGAGATACGCAGTATTTT.